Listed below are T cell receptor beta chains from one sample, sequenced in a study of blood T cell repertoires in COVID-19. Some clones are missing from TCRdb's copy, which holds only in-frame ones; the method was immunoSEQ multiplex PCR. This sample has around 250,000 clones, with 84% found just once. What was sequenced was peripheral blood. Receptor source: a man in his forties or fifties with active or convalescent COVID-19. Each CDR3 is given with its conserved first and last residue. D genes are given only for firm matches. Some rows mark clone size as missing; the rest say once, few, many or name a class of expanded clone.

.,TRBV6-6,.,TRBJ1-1,CASRPSTGTEAFF,TGTGCCAGCAGACCATCGACGGGTACTGAAGCTTTCTTT
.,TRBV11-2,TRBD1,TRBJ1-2,CASSVDRGPHGYTF,TGTGCCAGCAGCGTTGACAGGGGGCCTCATGGCTACACCTTC
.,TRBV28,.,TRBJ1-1,CASISEGGLEAFF,TGTGCCAGCATCTCGGAGGGGGGGCTAGAAGCTTTCTTT
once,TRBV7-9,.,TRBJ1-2,CASSLENGGYTF,TGTGCCAGCAGCTTAGAAAATGGCGGCTACACCTTC
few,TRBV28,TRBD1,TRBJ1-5,CASSLEGARNQPQHF,TGTGCCAGCAGTTTAGAGGGGGCCAGAAATCAGCCCCAGCATTTT
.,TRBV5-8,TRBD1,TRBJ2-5,CASSLAGTGGRETQYF,TGTGCCAGCAGCTTGGCCGGGACAGGGGGTAGGGAGACCCAGTACTTC
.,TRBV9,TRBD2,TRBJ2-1,CASSVEGTRLEEQFF,TGTGCCAGCAGCGTAGAGGGGACTAGGTTAGAGGAGCAGTTCTTC
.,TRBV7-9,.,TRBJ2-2,CASSLTEANTGELFF,TGTGCCAGCAGCTTAACGGAGGCGAACACCGGGGAGCTGTTTTTT
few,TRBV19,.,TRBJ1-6,CASSIRVNSPLHF,TGTGCCAGTAGTATCCGCGTTAATTCACCCCTCCACTTT
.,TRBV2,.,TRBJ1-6,CASSPNSPLHF,TGTGCCAGCAGTCCAAATTCACCCCTCCACTTT
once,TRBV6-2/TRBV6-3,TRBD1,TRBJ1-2,CASSWDRVYGYTF,TGTGCCAGCAGTTGGGACAGAGTCTATGGCTACACCTTC
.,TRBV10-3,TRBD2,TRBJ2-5,CAISPGTSRNQETQYF,TGTGCCATCAGCCCTGGGACTAGCAGGAACCAAGAGACCCAGTACTTC
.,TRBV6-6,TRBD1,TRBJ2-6,CASRGQGISGANVLTF,TGTGCCAGCAGAGGACAGGGAATCTCTGGGGCCAACGTCCTGACTTTC
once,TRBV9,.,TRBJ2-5,CASSPSQETQYF,TGTGCCAGCAGCCCCTCCCAAGAGACCCAGTACTTC
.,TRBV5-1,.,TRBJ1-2,CASSLENYGYTF,TGCGCCAGCAGCTTAGAGAACTATGGCTACACCTTC
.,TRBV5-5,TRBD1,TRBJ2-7,CASSTATGGGYEQYF,TGTGCCAGCAGCACTGCGACAGGGGGCGGATACGAGCAGTACTTC
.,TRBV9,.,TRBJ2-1,CASSGQDHNEQFF,TGTGCCAGCAGCGGACAGGACCACAATGAGCAGTTCTTC
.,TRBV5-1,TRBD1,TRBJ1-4,CASSGGLQGASGKLFF,TGCGCCAGCAGCGGGGGACTACAGGGGGCTTCAGGAAAACTGTTTTTT
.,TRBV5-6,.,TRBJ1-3,CASSPGGGPGRAGNTIYF,TGTGCCAGCAGCCCGGGCGGGGGACCCGGGAGGGCTGGAAACACCATATATTTT
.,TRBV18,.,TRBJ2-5,CASSPRLGRGQETQYF,TGTGCCAGCTCACCAAGGCTGGGCAGGGGCCAAGAGACCCAGTACTTC
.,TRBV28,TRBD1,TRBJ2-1,CASSLARGSSYNEQFF,TGTGCCAGCAGCTTAGCCAGGGGGAGTTCCTACAATGAGCAGTTCTTC
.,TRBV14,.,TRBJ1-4,CASSQAGQPKKLFF,TGTGCCAGCAGCCAAGCTGGACAGCCTAAAAAACTGTTTTTT
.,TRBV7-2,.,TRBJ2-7,CASSLEAGTYEQYF,TGTGCCAGCAGCTTAGAGGCAGGTACCTACGAGCAGTACTTC
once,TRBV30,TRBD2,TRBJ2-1,CAWSPGGSYNEQFF,TGTGCCTGGAGTCCGGGGGGCTCCTACAATGAGCAGTTCTTC
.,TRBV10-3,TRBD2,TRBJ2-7,CATMPSGGGHEQYF,TGTGCCACTATGCCTAGCGGGGGGGGCCACGAGCAGTACTTC
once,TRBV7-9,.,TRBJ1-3,CASLNTPSGNTIYF,TGTGCCAGTCTTAACACGCCTTCTGGAAACACCATATATTTT
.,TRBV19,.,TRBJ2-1,CASSIDRATSNEQFF,TGTGCCAGTAGTATAGATCGGGCGACTAGCAATGAGCAGTTCTTC
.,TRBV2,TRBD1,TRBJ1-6,CASSRGQGVDSPLHF,TGTGCCAGCAGCCGCGGACAGGGAGTTGACTCACCCCTCCACTTT
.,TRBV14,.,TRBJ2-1,CASSQGRRLSYNEQFF,TGTGCCAGCAGCCAAGGACGCCGACTCTCCTACAATGAGCAGTTCTTC
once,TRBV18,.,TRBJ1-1,CASSLAPGVNTEAFF,TGTGCCAGCTCACTGGCTCCGGGGGTGAACACTGAAGCTTTCTTT
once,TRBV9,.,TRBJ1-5,CASSVGEGQPQHF,TGTGCCAGCAGCGTAGGTGAGGGTCAGCCCCAGCATTTT
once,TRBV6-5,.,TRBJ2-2,CASSYRTGELFF,TGTGCCAGCAGTTATCGGACCGGGGAGCTGTTTTTT
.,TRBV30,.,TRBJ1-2,CAWSAFDRRRARYGYTF,TGTGCCTGGAGCGCTTTCGACAGGAGAAGGGCGCGATATGGCTACACCTTC
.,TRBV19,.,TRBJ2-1,CASSPGNNEQFF,TGTGCCAGTAGTCCAGGGAACAATGAGCAGTTCTTC
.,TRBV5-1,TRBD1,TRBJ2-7,CASSLRDRVNEQYF,TGCGCCAGCAGCCTTAGAGACAGGGTCAACGAGCAGTACTTC
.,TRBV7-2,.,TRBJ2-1,CASSLGGRNEQFF,TGTGCCAGCAGCTTAGGGGGGCGCAATGAGCAGTTCTTC
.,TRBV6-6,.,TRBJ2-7,CASSYSITGSSYEQYF,TGTGCCAGCAGTTACTCGATAACGGGGAGCTCCTACGAGCAGTACTTC